The rows below give T cell receptor beta chains drawn from one sample of a study of cytomegalovirus exposure and HLA in healthy donors. Profiled with immunoSEQ multiplex PCR; TCRdb holds only in-frame clones, not every one. The sample shows about 330,000 clones, approximately 86% of them seen only once. Specimen: PBMCs. All receptors derive from a woman aged 30 to 39 in good health and CMV-seropositive. Each CDR3 is given with its conserved first and last residue. The D gene is left open where the match is weak. Not every row has a clone size; where given, it reads once, few, many or a size class.

D	J	size	V	CDR3	DNA
.	TRBJ1-4	.	TRBV30	CAWSGSGATNEKLFF	TGTGCCTGGAGTGGCTCAGGGGCCACTAATGAAAAACTGTTTTTT
.	TRBJ1-1	.	TRBV6-1	CASSGRLNTEAFF	TGTGCCAGCAGTGGACGGTTGAACACTGAAGCTTTCTTT
.	TRBJ2-2	.	TRBV7-3	CASSGDATNTGELFF	TGTGCCAGCAGCGGGGACGCGACGAACACCGGGGAGCTGTTTTTT
TRBD2	TRBJ2-1	.	TRBV7-3	CASSLSLAGGSQFF	TGTGCCAGCAGCTTAAGTTTAGCGGGAGGGTCGCAGTTCTTC
.	TRBJ2-7	once	TRBV15	CATSSTTARGVYEQYF	TGTGCCACCAGCAGTACGACCGCCAGGGGAGTATACGAGCAGTACTTC
.	TRBJ1-2	once	TRBV6-5	CASSYSTDYGYTF	TGTGCCAGCAGTTACTCTACAGACTATGGCTACACCTTC
TRBD1	TRBJ1-1	.	TRBV7-2	CASSKRQGNTEAFF	TGTGCCAGCAGCAAACGACAGGGGAACACTGAAGCTTTCTTT
.	TRBJ2-5	few	TRBV7-3	CASSTGSVETQYF	TGTGCCAGCAGCACCGGGTCAGTAGAGACCCAGTACTTC
TRBD2	TRBJ2-7	.	TRBV5-1	CASSFRGSGSSYEQYF	TGCGCCAGCAGCTTTCGGGGTAGCGGGTCCTCCTACGAGCAGTACTTC
TRBD2	TRBJ2-5	.	TRBV10-2	CASSVLGGGVETQYF	TGCGCCAGCAGTGTTTTAGGTGGGGGGGTAGAGACCCAGTACTTC
TRBD1	TRBJ1-6	.	TRBV9	CASSVGGTGPPTPLHF	TGTGCCAGCAGCGTAGGCGGGACAGGGCCCCCTACGCCCCTCCACTTT
.	TRBJ2-3	.	TRBV29-1	CSAISGRTDTQYF	TGCAGCGCCATTAGCGGCCGCACAGATACGCAGTATTTT
.	TRBJ1-1	.	TRBV6-1	CASSEMIRRLSNTEAFF	TGTGCCAGCAGTGAAATGATAAGACGGCTGTCGAACACTGAAGCTTTCTTT
.	TRBJ1-3	.	TRBV10-3	CAISETQGGILKEVDTIYF	TGTGCCATCAGTGAGACCCAGGGAGGAATCCTTAAGGAGGTGGACACCATATATTTT
.	TRBJ2-2	few	TRBV5-1	CASSLTRVESGELFF	TGCGCCAGCAGCTTGACACGCGTGGAGTCCGGGGAGCTGTTTTTT
.	TRBJ2-1	.	TRBV25-1	CASSEYTGVAYNEQFF	TGTGCCAGCAGTGAATACACGGGAGTGGCCTACAATGAGCAGTTCTTC
.	TRBJ2-7	.	TRBV7-2	CASSLAGGSYEQYF	TGTGCCAGCAGCTTAGCCGGGGGTAGCTACGAGCAGTACTTC
TRBD1	TRBJ2-2	.	TRBV15	CATSSRQGNTGELFF	TGTGCCACCAGCAGTAGACAGGGGAACACCGGGGAGCTGTTTTTT
TRBD2	TRBJ2-1	once	TRBV6-1	CASSEPWGLAGTSYNEQFF	TGTGCCAGCAGTGAACCCTGGGGACTAGCGGGAACGTCCTACAATGAGCAGTTCTTC
.	TRBJ2-2	.	TRBV2	CASRPNTGELFF	TGTGCCAGCAGACCGAACACCGGGGAGCTGTTTTTT
.	TRBJ2-1	.	TRBV7-8	CASTMTSSYNEQFF	TGTGCCAGCACCATGACTAGCTCCTACAATGAGCAGTTCTTC
.	TRBJ2-1	.	TRBV27	CATTMSKGNEQFF	TGTGCCACTACAATGTCGAAGGGCAATGAGCAGTTCTTC
TRBD2	TRBJ2-7	.	TRBV4-2	CASSQDYSTSRDSYEQYF	TGTGCCAGCAGCCAAGATTATTCGACTAGCCGGGACTCCTACGAGCAGTACTTC
.	TRBJ1-1	.	TRBV7-2	CASSSTPGVPEAFF	TGTGCCAGCAGCTCAACCCCAGGGGTCCCTGAAGCTTTCTTT
.	TRBJ1-4	.	TRBV5-1	CASSSGPGEKLFF	TGCGCCAGCAGCTCCGGACCGGGTGAAAAACTGTTTTTT
.	TRBJ2-7	.	TRBV11-2	CASTPGGGGAVEQYF	TGTGCCAGCACCCCAGGGGGCGGGGGAGCGGTCGAGCAGTACTTC
.	TRBJ2-3	.	TRBV5-1	CASSLEGLTDTQYF	TGCGCCAGCAGCTTAGAGGGGCTCACAGATACGCAGTATTTT
TRBD1	TRBJ2-7	once	TRBV29-1	CSVGGQGTYEQYF	TGCAGCGTTGGTGGACAGGGAACCTACGAGCAGTACTTC
TRBD1	TRBJ2-7	.	TRBV29-1	CSVAKTGDSYEQYF	TGCAGCGTTGCCAAGACAGGGGACTCCTACGAGCAGTACTTC
.	TRBJ1-5	once	TRBV7-8	CASSLGDRIGSNQPQHF	TGTGCCAGCAGCTTAGGAGACAGGATAGGGAGCAATCAGCCCCAGCATTTT
TRBD2	TRBJ2-7	once	TRBV30	CAWLSRGDPLYEQYF	TGTGCCTGGCTGTCGCGGGGGGACCCCCTCTACGAGCAGTACTTC
.	TRBJ1-2	few	TRBV5-4	CASSLEPATANYGYTF	TGTGCCAGCAGCTTGGAGCCGGCCACTGCTAACTATGGCTACACCTTC
.	TRBJ2-7	.	TRBV5-6	CASSLPGGKLYEQYF	TGTGCCAGCAGCTTGCCTGGCGGGAAATTGTACGAGCAGTACTTC
.	TRBJ2-2	once	TRBV2	CASSEETVELFF	TGTGCCAGCAGTGAAGAGACCGTCGAGCTGTTTTTT
TRBD2	TRBJ2-7	.	TRBV5-1	CASSLVAGGPYEQYF	TGCGCCAGCAGCTTGGTAGCGGGAGGCCCCTACGAGCAGTACTTC
TRBD1	TRBJ2-7	.	TRBV5-6	CASSPGQGDTYEQYF	TGTGCCAGCAGCCCGGGACAGGGAGATACATACGAGCAGTACTTC
TRBD1	TRBJ1-1	once	TRBV7-2	CASGEQGARNTEAFF	TGTGCCAGCGGGGAACAGGGGGCGAGGAACACTGAAGCTTTCTTT
TRBD1	TRBJ1-5	.	TRBV9	CASSNGTASNQPQHF	TGTGCCAGCAGTAACGGGACAGCTAGCAATCAGCCCCAGCATTTT
.	TRBJ1-2	.	TRBV14	CASSQGVGVRGYTF	TGTGCCAGCAGCCAAGGGGTAGGAGTACGCGGCTACACCTTC
.	TRBJ2-7	.	TRBV6-5	CASSVRGRYEQYF	TGTGCCAGCAGTGTCAGGGGCCGTTACGAGCAGTACTTC
TRBD1	TRBJ1-2	.	TRBV29-1	CSVVTGPRNYGYTF	TGCAGCGTGGTGACAGGGCCCCGTAACTATGGCTACACCTTC
.	TRBJ1-1	.	TRBV5-1	CASSWTENTEAFF	TGCGCCAGCAGCTGGACAGAGAACACTGAAGCTTTCTTT
TRBD2	TRBJ2-7	few	TRBV4-2	CASSQDPYPLQGLDHYEQYF	TGTGCCAGCAGCCAAGACCCATACCCGCTGCAGGGACTAGATCACTACGAGCAGTACTTC